Listed here are 24 T cell receptor beta chains from one sample, sequenced in a study of molecular identifiers for immune sequencing clone quantification (dated by TCRdb to between 2018 and 2020). The library was obtained by PCR. The sequencer listed for this sample is Illumina HiSeq 4000. In-frame beta chains were kept once TCRdb had trimmed the public reads at Q25 with fastp and called clones with MiXCR. Duplicate CDR3 protein sequences are folded into a single record with the most common DNA and genes. Across this sample there are 40,000 or so distinct CDR3 sequences, with about 19% seen only once. The ten largest clones capture about 1% of the sample. The specimen was naive CD8+ T cells from blood, with Jurkat cell RNA spiked in. The label giving this sample's cell subset or site can be read as: FACS-sorted CD8+CD4-CCR7+CD45RA+ naive T cells. These receptors originate from a human donor in good health. Some libraries in this study had Jurkat cell RNA spiked in.

This clonotype appeared a few times. This may be a read error: a much more frequent sequence differs by one nucleotide. This rearrangement joins TRBV6-6 to TRBJ2-7; perhaps TRBD1 as D (5 bases). CDR3 length equals 15 residues. From germline, CDR1 is MNHNY and CDR2 SVGAGI (reference sequence). V was trimmed by 2 bases and J by 3 bases, leaving 14 bases between them. The CDR3 nucleotides are TGTGCCAGCAGTTACGGGGCCAACTATGGCTACGAGCAGTACTTC. This gives the protein CASSYGANYGYEQYF.

This clonotype was counted ten times or more. This chain links TRBV4-3 with TRBJ2-7; D may be TRBD1 or TRBD2 (5 bases each). The CDR3 contains 15 residues. The V and J ends lost 0 bases and 5 bases respectively, with 14 bases between them. Germline V CDR1 and CDR2: LGHNA, YSLEER. The CDR3 DNA follows: TGCGCCAGCAGCCAAGATTTGACGAGGGGACACGAGCAGTACTTC. Protein product: CASSQDLTRGHEQYF.

The CDR3 loop reads CSATMAGDEQFF. The CDR3 DNA reads as TGCAGTGCCACCATGGCGGGGGATGAGCAGTTCTTC. The rearrangement joins TRBV20-1 to TRBJ2-1; 7 bases are a match to TRBD2. V trimming: 6 bases; J trimming: 8 bases; junction bases outside the gene matches: 7. Germline CDR1 reads DFQATT; CDR2 reads SNEGSKA (reference sequence). This CDR3 is built from 12 residues.

This clonotype has ten or more counts. One end of the junction varies from germline; a read error may be responsible. This chain connects TRBV7-9 to TRBJ2-7; 11 bases line up with TRBD2. The CDR3 is made up of 16 amino acids. CDR1 is SEHNR, CDR2 FQNEAQ, per germline (reference sequence). The CDR3, as DNA: TGTGCCAGCAGCTTAATGTCTAGCGGGAGGTCGTACGAGCACTACTTC. It is translated as CASSLMSSGRSYEHYF.

This clonotype came up many times. CDR3: CASSPRDRGREQYF. CDR3 bases: TGTGCCAGCTCACCACGGGACAGGGGGCGCGAGCAGTACTTC. The gene calls are TRBV18 and TRBJ2-7; 12 positions match TRBD1. Germline assignment: CDR1 KGHSH and CDR2 LQKENI. V was clipped by 1 base and J by 6 bases; unmatched bases: 1. The CDR3 is made up of 14 amino acids.

As regards this clonotype: This may be a read error: a much more frequent sequence differs by one nucleotide. V and J are TRBV3-1 and TRBJ2-3; 8 nucleotides line up with TRBD1. The length of the CDR3 is 16 residues. Per germline, CDR1 LGHDT and CDR2 YNNKEL (reference sequence). The CDR3 DNA is TGTGCCCGCAGCCATTGGGTGACAGGGGTCACAGATACGCAGTATTTT. This codes for CARSHWVTGVTDTQYF.

This clonotype was observed many times. CDR3 region: CSVEDGPWGQGTIQETQYF. CDR3 nucleotide sequence: TGCAGCGTTGAAGATGGTCCGTGGGGGCAGGGGACTATCCAAGAGACCCAGTACTTC. This sequence joins TRBV29-1 and TRBJ2-5; D is possibly TRBD2 (7 bases). The CDR3 runs 19 residues. Trimming pared 0 bases from V and 1 base from J, leaving 24 bases between. Looked up from germline, CDR1 is SQVTM and CDR2 is ANQGSEA.

This clonotype was detected ten times or more. The chain recombines TRBV29-1 with TRBJ1-4, with D possibly being TRBD1 (5 bases). Germline V CDR1 and CDR2: SQVTM, ANQGSEA. The CDR3 length is 13 residues. Trimming took 3 bases from V and 1 from J, leaving 6 bases between them. The CDR3 sequence is CSVDGGTNEKLFF. The CDR3 region has the DNA TGCAGCGTTGATGGGGGAACTAATGAAAAACTGTTTTTT. The whole variable domain, remainder taken from reference TRBV29-1 and TRBJ1-4, is SAVISQKPSRDICQRGTSLTIQCQVDSQVTMMFWYRQQPGQSLTLIATANQGSEATYESGFVIDKFPISRPNLTFSTLTVSNMSPEDSSIYLCSVDGGTNEKLFFGSGTQLSVL.

CDR3 coding DNA: TGTGCCAGCAACAAGGAGGCAGGGACTAACTATGGCTACACCTTC. This translates into CASNKEAGTNYGYTF. This chain joins TRBV28 and TRBJ1-2; a possible D gene is TRBD1 (5 bases). CDR1 is MDHEN and CDR2 is SYDVKM in the germline V gene. The germline V and J ends were trimmed by 7 bases and 0 bases, with 15 bases remaining between them. The CDR3 is 15 residues long.

Remarks on this clonotype: A much bigger clone sits one base away, suggesting this may be a read error. The chain employs TRBV5-1 and TRBJ2-3; TRBD2 aligns across 9 bases. Germline assignment: CDR1 SGHRS and CDR2 YFSETQ. CDR3 length: 16 residues. With 6 bases clipped from V and 3 bases from J, the junction kept 11 bases outside the gene matches. The CDR3 protein is CASNGPGTSWTDTQYF. The CDR3 region has the DNA TGCGCCAGCAACGGTCCCGGGACTAGCTGGACAGATACGCAGTATTTT.

In its sample, this clonotype was seen many times. This chain uses TRBV7-6 with TRBJ2-3; D remains ambiguous. Germline CDR1 SGHVS, CDR2 FNYEAQ. The CDR3 is 13 amino acids. V was shortened by 1 base and J by 2 bases, with 4 bases between the two germline ends. The CDR3 DNA sequence: TGTGCCAGCAGCTTAGGGACCACAGATACGCAGTATTTT. Protein sequence: CASSLGTTDTQYF.

In its sample, this clonotype was seen many times. A read error may produce the germline difference seen at one junction end. CDR3 amino acids: CASSVGRKLSGDTIYF. The CDR3 region has the DNA TGTGCCAGCAGCGTAGGCAGAAAACTCTCTGGAGACACCATATATTTT. The chain links TRBV9 to TRBJ1-3; D gene ambiguous. Germline assignment: CDR1 SGDLS and CDR2 YYNGEE. The CDR3 loop spans 16 amino acids.

This clonotype was observed at least ten times. The V gene is TRBV19, the J gene TRBJ2-4; 9 bases line up with TRBD1. The V and J ends lost 5 bases and 6 bases, in that order; junction bases with no gene match: 17. From germline, CDR1 is LNHDA and CDR2 SQIVND (reference sequence). The CDR3 runs 18 residues. The CDR3 region is CASSPNPLRQGVVNIQYF. CDR3 coding DNA: TGTGCCAGTAGTCCAAACCCATTAAGACAGGGGGTGGTAAACATTCAGTACTTC.

This clonotype has at least ten counts. V is TRBV7-9 and J is TRBJ1-1; D perhaps matches TRBD1 (6 bases). Looked up from germline, CDR1 is SEHNR and CDR2 is FQNEAQ (reference sequence). Deletions cut 5 bases from V and 5 bases from J, with 15 bases between. This CDR3 is built from 14 residues. The CDR3 reads CASSATGTGTEAFF. DNA for the CDR3: TGTGCCAGCAGCGCAACAGGGACGGGGACTGAAGCTTTCTTT.

This clonotype was seen repeatedly, ten times or more. The chain carries TRBV2 and TRBJ1-4, with no clear D. The CDR3 runs to 13 residues. Germline CDR1 and CDR2: SNHLY and FYNNEI. Trimming cost V 1 base and J 5 bases, with 5 bases left between them. The CDR3 nucleotides are TGTGCCAGCAGTGAAGGGGCGAATGAAAAACTGTTTTTT. This translates into CASSEGANEKLFF.

Many counts were recorded for this clonotype. V is TRBV27 and J is TRBJ1-3; D is undetermined. Germline loops: CDR1 MNHEY, CDR2 SMNVEV (reference sequence). The V gene lost 0 bases and the J gene lost 10 bases, with 10 bases spanning the gap. The length of the CDR3 is 13 residues. The DNA of the CDR3 is TGTGCCAGCAGTTTATCTGGGCGCGGAACCATATATTTT. Its translation: CASSLSGRGTIYF.

Worth noting for this clonotype: The junction and the germline gene differ at one end; a read error may be behind it. The rearrangement joins TRBV2 to TRBJ1-4; D may be TRBD1 (5 bases). The CDR3 is made up of 14 amino acids. CDR1 and CDR2 from the germline V gene are SNHLY and FYNNEI. As DNA, the CDR3 is TGTGCCGGCAGTGAAGAACAGGTGGGGGAAAAACTGTTTTTT. Translation: CAGSEEQVGEKLFF. Full variable domain (outside the CDR3, taken from reference TRBV2 and TRBJ1-4): EPEVTQTPSHQVTQMGQEVILRCVPISNHLYFYWYRQILGQKVEFLVSFYNNEISEKSEIFDDQFSVERPDGSNFTLKIRSTKLEDSAMYFCAGSEEQVGEKLFFGSGTQLSVL.

Of note for this clonotype: A much larger clone differs from this one at a single base, so this may be a read error. Given the absence of the conserved phenylalanine or tryptophan at the CDR3 end, a read error is likely. This rearrangement joins TRBV19 to TRBJ2-7; 10 nucleotides line up with TRBD2. CDR1 is LNHDA, CDR2 SQIVND, per germline (reference sequence). The CDR3 covers 14 residues. V shed 2 bases, J shed 2 bases, and the junction held 0 bases outside the gene matches. The CDR3 region is CASSISGRAYEQYL. The CDR3 DNA reads TGTGCCAGTAGTATAAGCGGGAGGGCCTACGAGCAGTACCTC.

This clonotype was observed at least ten times. This chain links TRBV12-3 or TRBV12-4 with TRBJ2-2; D unclear. This CDR3 contains 14 residues. Between the trimmed V and J ends, which lost 3 bases and 1 base, there was a span of 6 bases. The CDR3 spells CASSLPKNTGELFF. The CDR3 region has the DNA TGTGCCAGCAGTTTGCCAAAGAACACCGGGGAGCTGTTTTTT.

Ten or more counts support this clonotype. The chain joins TRBV27 to TRBJ2-7, with D perhaps TRBD2 (5 bases). CDR1 MNHEY and CDR2 SMNVEV come from the germline V gene (reference sequence). With 1 base removed from V and 0 bases from J, the gap between germline ends came to 13 bases. There are 16 residues in the CDR3. The CDR3 sequence is CASSLFPIGSSYEQYF. In DNA, the CDR3 is TGTGCCAGCAGTTTATTCCCCATTGGGAGCTCCTACGAGCAGTACTTC.

This clonotype was seen ten or more times. The J gene is TRBJ2-7, the V gene TRBV5-1, with a tentative D call TRBD1 (6 bases). This CDR3 spans 17 amino acids. CDR1 and CDR2 from the germline V gene are SGHRS and YFSETQ. Deletions cut 1 base from V and 2 bases from J, with 19 bases between. The CDR3, as DNA: TGCGCCAGCAGCTTGCCCCTCGGGACACTTGACGCCTACGAGCAGTACTTC. Translated: CASSLPLGTLDAYEQYF.

This clonotype appeared many times. The chain uses TRBV7-9 and TRBJ2-3; 7 bases align to TRBD2. Germline-derived CDR1 and CDR2 are SEHNR and FQNEAQ (reference sequence). This CDR3 region has 15 residues. Trimming removed 1 base from V and 6 bases from J; junction bases left unmatched: 7. The CDR3 sequence: CASSLGTSDLDTQYF. The CDR3 region has the DNA TGTGCCAGCAGCTTAGGGACTAGTGATTTGGATACGCAGTATTTT.

Many counts were recorded for this clonotype. The chain combines TRBV6-5 with TRBJ2-1, with D unclear. Between the trimmed V and J ends, which lost 6 bases and 0 bases, there was a span of 9 bases. Germline V gene data show CDR1 as MNHEY and CDR2 as SVGAGI. This CDR3 has 14 residues. CDR3 in DNA: TGTGCCAGCAGCCTGGGTTCCTCCTACAATGAGCAGTTCTTC. Amino acid sequence: CASSLGSSYNEQFF.

Regarding this clonotype: This may be a read error: a much more frequent sequence differs by one nucleotide. This chain links TRBV3-1 with TRBJ2-3; 8 bases fit TRBD1. The length of the CDR3 is 16 residues. The germline CDR1 and CDR2 sequences are LGHDT and YNNKEL (reference sequence). In DNA, the CDR3 is TGTGCCAGCAGCCATTGGGTGACAGGGGTCACAGATACGCAGTGTTTT. Its translation is CASSHWVTGVTDTQCF.